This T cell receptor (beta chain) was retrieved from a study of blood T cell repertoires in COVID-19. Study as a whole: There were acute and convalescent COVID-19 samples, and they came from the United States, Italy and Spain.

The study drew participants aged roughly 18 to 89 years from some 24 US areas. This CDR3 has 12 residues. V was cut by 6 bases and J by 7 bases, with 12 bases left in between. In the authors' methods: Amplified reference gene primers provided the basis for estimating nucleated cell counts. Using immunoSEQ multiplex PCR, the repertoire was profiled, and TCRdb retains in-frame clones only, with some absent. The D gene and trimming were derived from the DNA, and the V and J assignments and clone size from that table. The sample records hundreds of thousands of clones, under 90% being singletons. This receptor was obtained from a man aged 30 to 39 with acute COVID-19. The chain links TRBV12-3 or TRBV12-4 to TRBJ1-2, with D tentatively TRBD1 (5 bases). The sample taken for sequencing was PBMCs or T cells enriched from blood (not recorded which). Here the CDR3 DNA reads TGTGCCAGCAGCCCGATTGACAGTGGCTACACCTTC. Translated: CASSPIDSGYTF.